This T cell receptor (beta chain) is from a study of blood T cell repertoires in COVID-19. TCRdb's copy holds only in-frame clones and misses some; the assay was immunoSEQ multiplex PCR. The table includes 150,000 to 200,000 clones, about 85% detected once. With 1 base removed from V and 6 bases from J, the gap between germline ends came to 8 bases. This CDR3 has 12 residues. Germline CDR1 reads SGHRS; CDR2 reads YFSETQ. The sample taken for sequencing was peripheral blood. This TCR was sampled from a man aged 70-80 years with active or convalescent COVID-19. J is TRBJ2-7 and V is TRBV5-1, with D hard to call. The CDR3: CASSLTPGEQYF. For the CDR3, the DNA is TGCGCCAGCAGCTTGACCCCGGGCGAGCAGTACTTC.